The rows below give T cell receptor beta chains drawn from one sample of a study of T cell changes during pregnancy in multiple sclerosis. Assay: immunoSEQ multiplex PCR; the TCRdb copy retains only in-frame clones and omits some. The table includes 25,000 to 35,000 clones, about 88% detected once. The sequenced sample was CD4+ T cells from peripheral blood mononuclear cells, obtained in the second trimester of pregnancy. The receptors originated from a female donor in good health, enrolled as a control in a pregnancy study. Both conserved end residues are part of each CDR3. The D gene is left open where the match is weak. Size values are once, few and many counts, or a class for expanded clones, and some rows have none.

D: NA
size: NA
V: TRBV10-3
J: TRBJ1-4
DNA: TGTGCCATCAGTGAGTCCGACTATGAAAAACTGTTTTTT
CDR3: CAISESDYEKLFF

D: NA
size: NA
V: TRBV11-2
J: TRBJ1-1
DNA: TGTGCCAGCAGCCCCGGCAGGGGCTCGCTAACCAAAAGGAACACTGAAGCTTTCTTT
CDR3: CASSPGRGSLTKRNTEAFF

D: NA
size: NA
V: TRBV19
J: TRBJ2-2
DNA: TGTGCCAGTAGTCCCATGGGGGCTGGAGTCGGAACCGGGGAGCTGTTTTTT
CDR3: CASSPMGAGVGTGELFF

D: NA
size: medium-sized
V: TRBV5-4
J: TRBJ1-1
DNA: TGTGCCAGCAGCTTGGGCGGGGGGCAGGGTGACGAAGCTTTCTTT
CDR3: CASSLGGGQGDEAFF

D: NA
size: few
V: TRBV6-7
J: TRBJ1-2
DNA: TGTGCCAACCGATACCGGGACAAATATTCTAACTATGGCTACACCTTC
CDR3: CANRYRDKYSNYGYTF

D: TRBD1
size: NA
V: TRBV19
J: TRBJ1-1
DNA: TGTGCCAGTAGTCGCACCGGGACAGGATACACTGAAGCTTTCTTT
CDR3: CASSRTGTGYTEAFF

D: TRBD2
size: NA
V: TRBV2
J: TRBJ2-5
DNA: TGTGCCAGCAGCCTGACTAGCGGGGGGAGGGCAGAGACCCAGTACTTC
CDR3: CASSLTSGGRAETQYF

D: TRBD1
size: NA
V: TRBV19
J: TRBJ2-2
DNA: TGTGCCACCACCGGGACAGTGAGAACCGGGGAGCTGTTTTTT
CDR3: CATTGTVRTGELFF

D: TRBD1
size: once
V: TRBV27
J: TRBJ1-2
DNA: TGTGCCAGCAGTCGACAGGGTGACCCAGCTAACTATGGCTACACCTTC
CDR3: CASSRQGDPANYGYTF

D: NA
size: once
V: TRBV11-3
J: TRBJ2-7
DNA: TGTGCCAGCAGCCCCCGGCGGTCCTACGAGCAGTACTTC
CDR3: CASSPRRSYEQYF

D: TRBD1
size: few
V: TRBV2
J: TRBJ1-1
DNA: TGTGCCAGCAGCTGGGACAGGACGAACACTGAAGCTTTCTTT
CDR3: CASSWDRTNTEAFF

D: TRBD2
size: NA
V: TRBV11-3
J: TRBJ2-3
DNA: TGTGCCAGCAGCGAAGGGACTAGCGGGAGCGATACGCAGTATTTT
CDR3: CASSEGTSGSDTQYF

D: NA
size: NA
V: TRBV27
J: TRBJ2-7
DNA: TGTGCCAGCGGCGGCTACGAGCAGTACTTC
CDR3: CASGGYEQYF

D: NA
size: NA
V: TRBV7-9
J: TRBJ2-7
DNA: TGTGCCAGCAGCTCAACAGGGTTCGAGCAGTACTTC
CDR3: CASSSTGFEQYF

D: TRBD1
size: NA
V: TRBV7-6
J: TRBJ1-3
DNA: TGTGCCAGCAGCCGGGACAGGGCGGGAAACACCATATATTTT
CDR3: CASSRDRAGNTIYF

D: TRBD1
size: once
V: TRBV18
J: TRBJ1-2
DNA: TGTGCCAGCTCCATGACTCGGGGACAGGTACCCGGAGGGAACTATGGCTACACCTTC
CDR3: CASSMTRGQVPGGNYGYTF

D: TRBD1
size: NA
V: TRBV6-5
J: TRBJ1-1
DNA: TGTGCCAGCATTAGAGCAGGGGGGAACACTGAAGCTTTCTTT
CDR3: CASIRAGGNTEAFF

D: TRBD2
size: NA
V: TRBV19
J: TRBJ2-3
DNA: TGTGCCAGTAGCACACCGGGGGGGGCCCTTTATACGCAGTATTTT
CDR3: CASSTPGGALYTQYF

D: NA
size: NA
V: TRBV27
J: TRBJ2-3
DNA: TGTGCCAGCAGTTCCCCGGGTAGCGGCCTCACAGATACGCAGTATTTT
CDR3: CASSSPGSGLTDTQYF

D: TRBD2
size: NA
V: TRBV5-4
J: TRBJ2-3
DNA: TGTGCCAGCAGCTTTGGGACTAGCTCCCCAGATACGCAGTATTTT
CDR3: CASSFGTSSPDTQYF

D: TRBD2
size: NA
V: TRBV30
J: TRBJ2-1
DNA: TGTGCCTGGAGTGTTGGGACTAGCGGGTTCTTC
CDR3: CAWSVGTSGFF

D: NA
size: once
V: TRBV5-4
J: TRBJ2-1
DNA: TGTGCCAGCAGCACCGGCAGAGGGTCGTCTACCTACAATGAGCAGTTCTTC
CDR3: CASSTGRGSSTYNEQFF

D: NA
size: NA
V: TRBV5-1
J: TRBJ1-6
DNA: TGCGCCAGCAGAATACAGGGTACAGTTTCACCCCTCCACTTT
CDR3: CASRIQGTVSPLHF

D: TRBD1
size: NA
V: TRBV30
J: TRBJ1-1
DNA: TGTGCCTGGAGTGGAAAGACAGGGGTTGGCACTGAAGCTTTCTTT
CDR3: CAWSGKTGVGTEAFF

D: TRBD2
size: medium-sized
V: TRBV6-5
J: TRBJ2-3
DNA: TGTGCCAGCAGTTACGTAGGGACTAGCGGGGCGGATACGCAGTATTTT
CDR3: CASSYVGTSGADTQYF

D: NA
size: NA
V: TRBV18
J: TRBJ1-2
DNA: TGTGCCAGCTCACTTCGAGGACAGTCTCCGCAGAACACCTTC
CDR3: CASSLRGQSPQNTF

D: TRBD2
size: NA
V: TRBV5-1
J: TRBJ2-1
DNA: TGCGCCAGCAGCCCAGGTGGGGCGGGGGGTCCTGTCTACAATGAGCAGTTCTTC
CDR3: CASSPGGAGGPVYNEQFF

D: TRBD2
size: NA
V: TRBV28
J: TRBJ2-5
DNA: TGTGCCAGCAGTCCAGGGACTAGCGGGAGGCCCATCCAAGAGACCCAGTACTTC
CDR3: CASSPGTSGRPIQETQYF

D: NA
size: NA
V: TRBV5-1
J: TRBJ2-7
DNA: TGCGCCAGCAGCTTGGCCGCCAGCTCTCAGGCCGAGCAGTACTTC
CDR3: CASSLAASSQAEQYF

D: TRBD2
size: NA
V: TRBV5-1
J: TRBJ2-3
DNA: TGCGCGACGCAGCGGGATGGCGCAGATACGCAGTATTTT
CDR3: CATQRDGADTQYF

D: TRBD1
size: NA
V: TRBV18
J: TRBJ1-1
DNA: TGTGCCAGCTCACCATCGTTCCCCGGGACAGGGAGAAACACTGAAGCTTTCTTT
CDR3: CASSPSFPGTGRNTEAFF

D: TRBD1
size: NA
V: TRBV15
J: TRBJ1-6
DNA: TGTGCCACCAGCAGCAACAGGGGGGCTTCACCCCTCCACTTT
CDR3: CATSSNRGASPLHF

D: TRBD2
size: NA
V: TRBV5-1
J: TRBJ2-2
DNA: TGCGCCAGCAGTCCATCGGGACTAGCGGGGTTCACCGGGGAGCTGTTTTTT
CDR3: CASSPSGLAGFTGELFF

D: TRBD2
size: NA
V: TRBV9
J: TRBJ2-5
DNA: TGTGCCAGCAGCGTAGGGGCGGGGGGGAGAAAAGAGACCCAGTACTTC
CDR3: CASSVGAGGRKETQYF

D: NA
size: NA
V: TRBV30
J: TRBJ1-6
DNA: TGTGCCTGGACTATGGGAGTGAGCTCCTATAATTCACCCCTCCACTTT
CDR3: CAWTMGVSSYNSPLHF

D: TRBD2
size: NA
V: TRBV6-4
J: TRBJ2-1
DNA: TGTGCCAGCAGAGCCGGGACTAGCGGGAGAAATGAGCAGTTCTTC
CDR3: CASRAGTSGRNEQFF

D: NA
size: NA
V: TRBV15
J: TRBJ2-1
DNA: TGTGCCACCAGCAGAGCCAGCGGAAGCTCCTACAATGAGCAGTTCTTC
CDR3: CATSRASGSSYNEQFF

D: NA
size: medium-sized
V: TRBV6-5
J: TRBJ2-2
DNA: TGTGCCAGCCGAGGAGAGGGGGACACCGGGGAGCTGTTTTTT
CDR3: CASRGEGDTGELFF

D: NA
size: NA
V: TRBV5-4
J: TRBJ2-1
DNA: TGTGCCAGCAGCTTTTTTCAGGGGAACAACAATGAGCAGTTCTTC
CDR3: CASSFFQGNNNEQFF

D: NA
size: once
V: TRBV7-8
J: TRBJ2-7
DNA: TGTGCCAGCAGCTTAGAACTAGATCTTCCCGAGCAGTACTTC
CDR3: CASSLELDLPEQYF

D: NA
size: NA
V: TRBV7-2
J: TRBJ2-2
DNA: TGTGCCAGCAGCTTACCCGGACTCTTAGAAAACACCGGGGAGCTGTTTTTT
CDR3: CASSLPGLLENTGELFF

D: TRBD1
size: NA
V: TRBV7-9
J: TRBJ1-2
DNA: TGTGCCAGCAGCTTAGGAGGGACAGGCTATGGCTACACCTTC
CDR3: CASSLGGTGYGYTF

D: NA
size: NA
V: TRBV5-4
J: TRBJ2-7
DNA: TGTGCCAGCAGCTATTCCCAAGGGGCTTTGAGCTTC
CDR3: CASSYSQGALSF

D: NA
size: NA
V: TRBV5-1
J: TRBJ1-4
DNA: TGCGCCAGCAGCTTGGATGGGCAGGGAAGTGAAAAACTGTTTTTT
CDR3: CASSLDGQGSEKLFF

D: TRBD2
size: NA
V: TRBV7-8
J: TRBJ2-2
DNA: TGTGCCAGCAGCTCACTAGCGGGACGGACCGGGGAGCTGTTTTTT
CDR3: CASSSLAGRTGELFF

D: TRBD2
size: NA
V: TRBV27
J: TRBJ2-2
DNA: TGTGCCAGCAGTCGGCTAGCGGGAGTGGGGGGGACCGGGGAGCTGTTTTTT
CDR3: CASSRLAGVGGTGELFF

D: TRBD1
size: NA
V: TRBV5-8
J: TRBJ1-2
DNA: TGTGCCAGCAGCTTGGGGGACAGGGGAATATATGGCTACACCTTC
CDR3: CASSLGDRGIYGYTF

D: TRBD1
size: once
V: TRBV6-1
J: TRBJ2-1
DNA: TGTGCCGTCACAAAGCCGGGACAGGGAAACTATGAGCAGTTCTTC
CDR3: CAVTKPGQGNYEQFF

D: NA
size: NA
V: TRBV6-5
J: TRBJ1-1
DNA: TGTGCCAGCAGCCCCTTCGGGACTGAAGCTTTCTTT
CDR3: CASSPFGTEAFF

D: TRBD2
size: NA
V: TRBV9
J: TRBJ2-1
DNA: TGTGCCAGCAGCGTACGGTGGACTAGCGGGTACAATGAGCAGTTCTTC
CDR3: CASSVRWTSGYNEQFF

D: TRBD2
size: NA
V: TRBV5-4
J: TRBJ2-2
DNA: TGTGCCAGCAGCTTGGGACTAGCGGGAAGCACCGGGGAGCTGTTTTTT
CDR3: CASSLGLAGSTGELFF

D: NA
size: NA
V: TRBV6-5
J: TRBJ2-7
DNA: TGTGCCAGCAGCGGGACTTCCTACGAGCAGTACTTC
CDR3: CASSGTSYEQYF

D: TRBD2
size: once
V: TRBV7-9
J: TRBJ2-5
DNA: TGTGCCAGCAGCTTAATGGCTAGCGGGGGCCAAGAGACCCAGTACTTC
CDR3: CASSLMASGGQETQYF

D: NA
size: NA
V: TRBV19
J: TRBJ2-5
DNA: TGTGCCAGTAGTATATATCCAGGTCAAGAGACCCAGTACTTC
CDR3: CASSIYPGQETQYF

D: NA
size: NA
V: TRBV30
J: TRBJ2-1
DNA: TGTGCCTGGAACCGGGAGTGGGGGGATGAGCAGTTCTTC
CDR3: CAWNREWGDEQFF

D: NA
size: NA
V: TRBV30
J: TRBJ2-1
DNA: TGTGCCTGGGGGGGCTGGGGGGGATCCTACAATGAGCAGTTCTTC
CDR3: CAWGGWGGSYNEQFF

D: NA
size: NA
V: TRBV7-2
J: TRBJ1-3
DNA: TGTGCCAGCAGCAACGGACAGTCTGGAAACACCATATATTTT
CDR3: CASSNGQSGNTIYF

D: TRBD2
size: NA
V: TRBV10-3
J: TRBJ2-3
DNA: TGTGCCATCAGGGGACTAGCGACAAGCACAGATACGCAGTATTTT
CDR3: CAIRGLATSTDTQYF

D: NA
size: NA
V: TRBV7-2
J: TRBJ1-3
DNA: TGTGCCAGCAGCCCCTCTGGCACGCGGAGCTCTGGAAACACCATATATTTT
CDR3: CASSPSGTRSSGNTIYF

D: TRBD2
size: once
V: TRBV29-1
J: TRBJ2-7
DNA: TGCAGCGTACTACTCGGACTAGCGGGGGACTACGAGCAGTACTTC
CDR3: CSVLLGLAGDYEQYF